The 8 T cell receptor beta chains below all came from one sample that was sequenced in a study of blood T cell repertoires in COVID-19. The method was immunoSEQ multiplex PCR; TCRdb's version includes in-frame clones alone and lacks a portion of them. The sample yields about 74,000 clones, 75% to 85% seen once. The sample was peripheral blood. These TCRs come from a human donor in a cohort sampled during active COVID-19.

V usage is TRBV10-2 and J usage is TRBJ2-7; TRBD2 matches 12 bases. The CDR3 has 14 amino acids. With V trimmed by 7 bases and J by 3 bases, 4 bases remained unmatched. CDR1 is WSHSY, CDR2 SAAADI, per germline. Here the CDR3 DNA reads TGCGCCAGCAAAAGGACTAGCGGGAACTACGAGCAGTACTTC. It specifies CASKRTSGNYEQYF.

The chain is built from TRBV6-4 and TRBJ1-2; 7 bases agree with TRBD1. The CDR3 runs 13 residues. Germline lookup yields CDR1 MRHNA and CDR2 SNTAGT. After removal of 3 bases from V and 6 bases from J, the junction contained 4 bases not matched to a gene. The CDR3 loop is CASSEGQSDGYTF. CDR3 in DNA: TGTGCCAGCAGTGAGGGACAGTCTGATGGCTACACCTTC.

This rearrangement joins TRBV7-8 to TRBJ1-5; D may be TRBD1 (6 bases). The CDR3 sequence is 16 residues long. V was trimmed by 5 bases and J by 11 bases, leaving 25 bases between them. Germline V CDR1 and CDR2: SGHVS, FQNEAQ. For the CDR3, the DNA is TGTGCCAGCAGCCCCCAACCGGACAGCACACCTCGGGCCCAGCATTTT. As protein: CASSPQPDSTPRAQHF.

This clone was counted once. V and J are TRBV6-4 and TRBJ2-7; TRBD2 matches at 9 bases. The J segment lost 5 bases and the V segment lost 7 bases, leaving 15 bases of the junction unmatched. Germline values: CDR1 MRHNA, CDR2 SNTAGT. The CDR3 has 16 amino acids. The CDR3 region has the DNA TGTGCCAGCAATCCTAGCGGGATCTCCCAGTACGACGAGCAGTACTTC. Translated, it gives CASNPSGISQYDEQYF.

The chain joins TRBV18 to TRBJ2-7; D gene uncertain. CDR1 KGHSH and CDR2 LQKENI come from the germline V gene. The V gene lost 1 base and the J gene lost 6 bases, with 10 bases spanning the gap. There are 13 residues in the CDR3. The CDR3 region has the DNA TGTGCCAGCTCACCACAAGCCCTTAGCGAGCAGTACTTC. This encodes CASSPQALSEQYF.

The rearrangement uses TRBV28 and TRBJ1-3; TRBD1 might be the D (6 bases). From germline, CDR1 is MDHEN and CDR2 SYDVKM. This CDR3 has 14 residues. V gave up 2 bases and J gave up 5 bases, with 10 bases separating them. The CDR3 reads CASSLPDRRNTIYF. CDR3 nucleotides: TGTGCCAGCAGTTTACCGGACAGACGAAACACCATATATTTT.

The chain is built from TRBV5-1 and TRBJ2-7; the match to TRBD1 covers 9 bases. The CDR3 is made up of 14 amino acids. Trimming cost V 4 bases and J 1 base; bases outside gene matches: 3. Germline V gene lookup returns CDR1 SGHRS and CDR2 YFSETQ. The CDR3 reads CASSGDRASYEQYF. As DNA, the CDR3 is TGCGCCAGCAGCGGGGACAGGGCGTCCTACGAGCAGTACTTC.

This chain connects TRBV11-3 to TRBJ2-7; TRBD1 agrees at 10 bases. V lost 5 bases and J lost 1; bases outside the gene matches: 11. Germline V CDR1 and CDR2: SGHNT, YENEEA. The CDR3 covers 17 residues. CDR3 sequence (DNA): TGTGCCAGCAGCCCACGGGGGTGGGACAGGGGTTCCTACGAGCAGTACTTC. Translated, it gives CASSPRGWDRGSYEQYF.